This T cell receptor beta chain comes out of a study of OX40 agonist ivuxolimab in advanced cancers. As for the study in general: Ivuxolimab, an agonist antibody against OX40 (CD134), was given to patients. Among those enrolled, mean age was 60 years (range 23 to 79) and 82.7% were male. Therapy given before enrollment (anti-PD-1, anti-PD-L1 or anti-CTLA-4) was allowed, and 40% had some.

TCRdb's table, derived via immunoSEQ multiplex PCR, lists solely in-frame clones and lacks some. This sample carries about 78,000 clones, 92% of them seen once, and the ten largest clones take around 2.8%. Looked up from germline, CDR1 is MNHNY and CDR2 is SVGAGI (reference sequence). This CDR3 spans 13 amino acids. V lost 5 bases to trimming and J lost 5 bases, with 10 bases between them. Blood specimens came from baseline, cycle 4 day 1, and cycle 7 day 1. This sequence was found in an adult with an advanced solid tumor such as melanoma, head and neck, liver or kidney cancer. The gene calls are TRBV6-6 and TRBJ1-5; weak D call: TRBD1 (5 bases). Material: CD4+ or CD8+ T cells sorted from blood, obtained in a trial of the OX40 agonist ivuxolimab. In DNA, the CDR3 is TGTGCCAGCAGTCCCCAGGGTGATCAGCCCCAGCATTTT. Its translation is CASSPQGDQPQHF.